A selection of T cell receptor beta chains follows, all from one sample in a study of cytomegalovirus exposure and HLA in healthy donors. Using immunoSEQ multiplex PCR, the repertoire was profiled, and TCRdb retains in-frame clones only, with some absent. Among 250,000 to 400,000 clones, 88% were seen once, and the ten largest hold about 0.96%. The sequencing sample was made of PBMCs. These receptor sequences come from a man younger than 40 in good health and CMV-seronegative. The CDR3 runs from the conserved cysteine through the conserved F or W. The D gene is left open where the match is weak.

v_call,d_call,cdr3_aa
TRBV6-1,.,CASSDGGRASGNTIYF
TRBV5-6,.,CASSARTDSWLWGYTF
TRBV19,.,CASSITGMRVNTEAFF
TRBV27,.,CASSPQLRQVSYEQYF
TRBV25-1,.,CASSGRGSKNIQYF
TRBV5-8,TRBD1,CASSYNRGPSSYNEQFF
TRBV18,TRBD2,CASSPLGGTSGANVLTF
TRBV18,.,CASSRRQAQETQYF
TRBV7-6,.,CASRQIGGFNTGELFF
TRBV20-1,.,CSVSSNYGYTF
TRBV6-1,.,CASTRTENSPLHF
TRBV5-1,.,CASSSTGSRDSPLHF
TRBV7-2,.,CASSWGGYNEQFF
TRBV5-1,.,CASSLARGTYNEQFF
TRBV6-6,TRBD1,CASRNGQGAYEQYF
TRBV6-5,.,CASSVGLPVVDTQYF
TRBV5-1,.,CASSLATGRETQYF
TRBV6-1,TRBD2,CASSAMGPSGFNEQFF
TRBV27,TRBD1,CASRAGTARTYNEQFF
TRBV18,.,CASSERTASGNTIYF
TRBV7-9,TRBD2,CASSLSQLGGSNEQFF
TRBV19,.,CASSARAVFTEAFF
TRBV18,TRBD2,CASSSLAGASTDTQYF
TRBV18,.,CASSPPSTVNYGYTF
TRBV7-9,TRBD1,CASSFDRGQSYEQYF
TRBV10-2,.,CASSHKTTGHTGELFF
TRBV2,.,CASSDWGGHGETQYF